The clone carrying this T cell receptor (beta chain) was counted a few times. The germline gives CDR1 LNHNV, CDR2 YYDKDF (reference sequence). The CDR3 is 14 residues long. The V and J ends lost 0 bases and 6 bases respectively, with 9 bases between them. The source of the sample is a study of T cells in Graves' hyperthyroidism and ophthalmopathy. From RNA transcripts, TCR beta CDR3 regions were amplified. Carried out on the TCR CDR3, a first-round RT-PCR used the HTBI primer set. TCRdb recomputed calls from the multiplex PCR reads with MiXCR, one row per CDR3 protein. The repertoire holds a few hundred thousand distinct CDR3 sequences, with about 15% as singletons.

The TCR originated in a woman under 40 with Graves' ophthalmopathy. The chain has TRBV15 and TRBJ2-1; D uncertain. The sample taken for sequencing was blood. The CDR3 sequence: CATSRDRLVNEQFF. The CDR3 coding sequence is TGTGCCACCAGCAGAGATCGGCTAGTCAATGAGCAGTTCTTC.